The clone carrying this T cell receptor beta chain was counted ten times or more. What it recognizes is unknown. This specimen belongs to a study of T cells in Graves' hyperthyroidism and ophthalmopathy. Overall study findings and caveats: Ophthalmopathy was model-predicted a median about 7.1 months pre-onset. A 13 V-J model separated ophthalmopathy from stable hyperthyroidism.

It was uncontrolled infection, other autoimmune disease, pregnancy or lactation that excluded patients. The germline V gene encodes CDR1 SGHTS and CDR2 YDEGEE. The CDR3 is made up of 13 amino acids. V was shortened by 0 bases and J by 6 bases, with 9 bases between the two germline ends. Authors of the study amplified TCR beta CDR3 regions from RNA transcripts. A set of HTBI primers served as the primers for a first-round RT-PCR of the TCR CDR3. TCRdb used MiXCR to reprocess the multiplex PCR reads, holding one entry per CDR3 protein. The data contain approximately 530,000 distinct CDR3 sequences, around 17% of them singletons.

Sequencing was done on a sample of blood. The TCR comes from a young woman with Graves' hyperthyroidism. The rearrangement joins TRBV5-8 to TRBJ1-1; D is uncertain. CDR3 bases: TGTGCCAGCAGCTTGGACCTTCACGCTGAAGCTTTCTTT. This translates into CASSLDLHAEAFF.